This T cell receptor beta chain was captured in a study of blood T cell repertoires in COVID-19. How the authors handled the data: Estimates of nucleated cell counts were drawn from the amplification of reference gene primers. Clones were sequenced by immunoSEQ multiplex PCR, and TCRdb holds only the in-frame ones, with some missing. V, J and clone size were drawn from that table, and D and trimming were deduced from the DNA. The sample has 40,000 to 60,000 clones, around 87% seen once. Germline assignment: CDR1 SGDLS and CDR2 YYNGEE. The CDR3 covers 15 residues. Trimming pared 3 bases from V and 2 bases from J, leaving 14 bases between.

Sequencing was done on a sample of peripheral blood. The chain employs TRBV9 and TRBJ1-2; D is undetermined. The sequence came from a man in his forties with active COVID-19. DNA of the CDR3: TGTGCCAGCAGCGCCGAGGTAGGCTCCAACTATGGCTACACCTTC. Its protein product is CASSAEVGSNYGYTF.